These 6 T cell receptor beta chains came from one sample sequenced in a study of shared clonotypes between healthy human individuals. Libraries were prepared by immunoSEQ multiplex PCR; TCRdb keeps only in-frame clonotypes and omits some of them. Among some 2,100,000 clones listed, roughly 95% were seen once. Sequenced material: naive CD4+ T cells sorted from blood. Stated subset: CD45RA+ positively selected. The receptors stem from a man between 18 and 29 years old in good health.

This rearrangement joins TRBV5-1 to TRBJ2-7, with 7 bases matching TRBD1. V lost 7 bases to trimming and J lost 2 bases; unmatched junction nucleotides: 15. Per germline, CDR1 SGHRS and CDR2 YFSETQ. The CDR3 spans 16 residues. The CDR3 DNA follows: TGCGCCAGCGGAGTGACAGGGAGCAATGTGCCCTACGAGCAGTACTTC. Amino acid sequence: CASGVTGSNVPYEQYF.

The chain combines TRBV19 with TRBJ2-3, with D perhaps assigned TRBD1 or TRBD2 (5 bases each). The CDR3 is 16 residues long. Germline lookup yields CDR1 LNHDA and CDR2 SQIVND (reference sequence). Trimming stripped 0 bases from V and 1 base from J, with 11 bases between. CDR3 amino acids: CASSIDRRDGTDTQYF. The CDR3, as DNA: TGTGCCAGTAGTATAGATCGACGGGACGGCACAGATACGCAGTATTTT.

CDR3 coding DNA: TGCGCCAGCAGAGAGACAGGGCGGTCTGAAGCTTTCTTT. This sequence encodes CASRETGRSEAFF. The chain has TRBV10-1 and TRBJ1-1, with TRBD1 matching 7 bases. With 6 bases clipped from V and 6 bases from J, the junction kept 7 bases outside the gene matches. The CDR3 has 13 residues. CDR1 is WNHNN and CDR2 is SYGVQD in the germline V gene (reference sequence).

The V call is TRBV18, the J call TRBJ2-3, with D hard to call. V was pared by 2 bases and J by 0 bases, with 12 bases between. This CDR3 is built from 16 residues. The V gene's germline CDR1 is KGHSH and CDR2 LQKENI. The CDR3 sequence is CASSPFAPSSTDTQYF. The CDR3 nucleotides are TGTGCCAGCTCACCATTCGCTCCTTCCAGCACAGATACGCAGTATTTT. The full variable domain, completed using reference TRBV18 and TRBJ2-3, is NAGVMQNPRHLVRRRGQEARLRCSPMKGHSHVYWYRQLPEEGLKFMVYLQKENIIDESGMPKERFSAEFPKEGPSILRIQQVVRGDSAAYFCASSPFAPSSTDTQYFGPGTRLTVL.

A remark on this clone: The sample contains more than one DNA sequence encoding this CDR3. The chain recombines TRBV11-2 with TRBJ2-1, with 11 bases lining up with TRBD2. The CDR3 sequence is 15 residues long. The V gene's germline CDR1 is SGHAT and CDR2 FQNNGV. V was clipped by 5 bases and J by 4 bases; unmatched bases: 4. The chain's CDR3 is CASSLAGGPYNEQFF. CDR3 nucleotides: TGTGCCAGCAGCCTAGCGGGAGGACCTTACAATGAGCAGTTCTTC.

This chain's CDR3 is CASSLNGFINNYGYTF. The CDR3 DNA reads TGTGCCAGCAGCTTAAACGGGTTCATAAATAACTATGGCTACACCTTC. This chain connects TRBV7-8 to TRBJ1-2; D not certain. The CDR3 runs to 16 residues. Germline CDR1 and CDR2: SGHVS and FQNEAQ. Trimming removed 2 bases at V and 1 base at J, with 14 bases between.